Given below is one TCR beta chain in context. Its antigen is unidentified. The sample is drawn from a study of vaccination and CD4 T cells after COVID-19. Whole-study context: The cells in question were stimulated using overlapping spike peptides derived from SARS-CoV-2, HCoV-NL63, HCoV-OC43 and HCoV-229E.

Treatment denoted: approximately 11-day PBMC culture with coronavirus spike peptide pools or control peptides (ViraFEST assay). CD4+ T cells that came from the unexposed donor were collected before the COVID-19 pandemic (2011-2018). Expansion of antigen-specific T cells with peptide pools by ViraFEST preceded sequencing of TCRs. V lost 1 base and J lost 0; bases outside the gene matches: 9. The CDR3 loop spans 18 amino acids. The germline CDR1 and CDR2 sequences are SGHVS and FNYEAQ. With the Oncomine TCR Beta short-read assay, DNA from cultured CD4+ T cells was sequenced. MiXCR, applied by TCRdb to the PCR reads, yields one record per CDR3 protein. Among about 4,600 distinct CDR3 sequences listed, roughly 60% were seen once.

This TCR was recovered from a human donor in good health. Sequenced sample: CD4+ T cells from blood, cultured in vitro. V is TRBV7-6 and J is TRBJ2-3; TRBD2 matches at 8 bases. The CDR3 nucleotides read TGTGCCAGCAGCTTAGAAGGGGGTAGCGGGGCCAGCACAGATACGCAGTATTTT. Protein sequence: CASSLEGGSGASTDTQYF. Full variable domain (rest looked up from reference TRBV7-6 and TRBJ2-3): GAGVSQSPRYKVTKRGQDVALRCDPISGHVSLYWYRQALGQGPEFLTYFNYEAQQDKSGLPNDRFSAERPEGSISTLTIQRTEQRDSAMYRCASSLEGGSGASTDTQYFGPGTRLTVL.